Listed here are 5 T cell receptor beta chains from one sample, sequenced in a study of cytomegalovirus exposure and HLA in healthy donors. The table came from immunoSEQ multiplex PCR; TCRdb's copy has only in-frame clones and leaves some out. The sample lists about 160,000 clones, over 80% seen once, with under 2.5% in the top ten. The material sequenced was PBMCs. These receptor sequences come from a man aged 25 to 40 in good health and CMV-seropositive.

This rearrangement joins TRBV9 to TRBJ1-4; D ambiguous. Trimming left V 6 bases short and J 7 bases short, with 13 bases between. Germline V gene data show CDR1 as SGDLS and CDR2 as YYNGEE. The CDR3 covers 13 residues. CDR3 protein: CASNPVPGEKLFF. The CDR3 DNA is TGTGCCAGCAATCCGGTCCCTGGTGAAAAACTGTTTTTT.

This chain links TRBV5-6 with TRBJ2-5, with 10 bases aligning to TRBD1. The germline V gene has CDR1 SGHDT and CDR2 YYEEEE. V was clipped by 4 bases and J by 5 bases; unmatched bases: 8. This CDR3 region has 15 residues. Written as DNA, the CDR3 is TGTGCCAGCAGCGGGACAGGGGTGGCTAGGGAGACCCAGTACTTC. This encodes CASSGTGVARETQYF.

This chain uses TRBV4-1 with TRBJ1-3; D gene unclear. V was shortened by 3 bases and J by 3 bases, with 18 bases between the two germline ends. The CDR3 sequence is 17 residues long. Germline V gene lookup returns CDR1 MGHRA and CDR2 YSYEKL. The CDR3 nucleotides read TGCGCCAGCAGCCAGCTCCCGGCCGACTCAATTGGAAACACCATATATTTT. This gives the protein CASSQLPADSIGNTIYF.

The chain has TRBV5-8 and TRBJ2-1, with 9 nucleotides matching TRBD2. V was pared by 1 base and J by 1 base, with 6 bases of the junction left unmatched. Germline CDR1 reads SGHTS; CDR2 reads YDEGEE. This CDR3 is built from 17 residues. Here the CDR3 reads CASSLSSGGKSYNEQFF. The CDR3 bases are TGTGCCAGCAGCTTGTCGAGCGGGGGGAAGTCCTACAATGAGCAGTTCTTC.

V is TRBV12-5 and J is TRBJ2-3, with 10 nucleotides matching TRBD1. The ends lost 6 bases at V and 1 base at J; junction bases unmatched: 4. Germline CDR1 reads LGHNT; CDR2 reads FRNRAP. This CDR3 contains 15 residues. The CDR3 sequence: CASGSGTGGTDTQYF. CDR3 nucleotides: TGTGCTAGTGGCTCCGGGACAGGGGGCACAGATACGCAGTATTTT. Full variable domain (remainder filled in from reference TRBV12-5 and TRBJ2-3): DARVTQTPRHKVTEMGQEVTMRCQPILGHNTVFWYRQTMMQGLELLAYFRNRAPLDDSGMPKDRFSAEMPDATLATLKIQPSEPRDSAVYFCASGSGTGGTDTQYFGPGTRLTVL.